The rows below give T cell receptor beta chains drawn from one sample of a study of CD8+ T cells in alopecia areata. Method: immunoSEQ multiplex PCR; TCRdb's copy keeps in-frame clones and lacks some. The sample has about 260,000 clones; approximately 60% are singletons. The specimen comprised CD4+ T cells sorted from blood, sampled around week 52, from a patient treated with tofacitinib. Source of these receptors: a human donor with alopecia areata. Both conserved end residues are trimmed from each CDR3. Each record gives: clone size, V gene, J gene, CDR3 protein. The size of a clone is reported for some rows only, either as once, few or many, or as a class for expanded clones.

NA,TRBV4-3,TRBJ2-4,ASSQVGTDIQY
NA,TRBV30,TRBJ2-1,AWCGTSLNEQF
NA,TRBV5-6,TRBJ2-5,ASSRIRGTYQETQY
NA,TRBV6-6,TRBJ2-7,ASTSPDRPYEQY
once,TRBV30,TRBJ2-3,ASHAGYTDTQY
NA,TRBV9,TRBJ2-1,ASSGIAGGYNEQF
once,TRBV2,TRBJ2-1,ASRADYDEQF
NA,TRBV9,TRBJ2-2,ASSVDTPGGFVTGELF
many,TRBV23-1,TRBJ2-3,ASSQQGARTDTQY
NA,TRBV2,TRBJ1-2,ASSELFRSNYGYT
NA,TRBV11-2,TRBJ2-2,ASSPSLQGTGELF
NA,TRBV30,TRBJ2-1,AWCGLVPYNEQF
NA,TRBV15,TRBJ2-3,ATSRDGFAGEHTQY
NA,TRBV25-1,TRBJ1-2,ASSLHGGPNYGYT
NA,TRBV7-9,TRBJ2-3,ASSSRGAGTDTQY
NA,TRBV30,TRBJ2-5,AWSGVRPQETQY
NA,TRBV15,TRBJ2-6,ATSSRSSGANVLT
NA,TRBV29-1,TRBJ2-6,SVRGQGSHSGANVLT
few,TRBV5-1,TRBJ2-1,ASTVGVYNEQF
NA,TRBV2,TRBJ2-6,ASSGQQVLT
NA,TRBV30,TRBJ1-6,AWSVHSRSSYNSPLH
NA,TRBV7-9,TRBJ2-5,ASSSTQGYQETQY
NA,TRBV29-1,TRBJ1-1,SVRGTTGAF
NA,TRBV30,TRBJ1-5,AWSRTQTDQPQH
NA,TRBV25-1,TRBJ1-1,ASNHLSFAF
NA,TRBV25-1,TRBJ1-1,ASSDGKQEAF
NA,TRBV7-9,TRBJ1-2,ASSQPDVRGYT
NA,TRBV14,TRBJ2-6,ASSPLEGSGANVLT
once,TRBV5-6,TRBJ1-6,ASSLSPGVNSPLH
NA,TRBV29-1,TRBJ2-3,SVSRNTQY
NA,TRBV27,TRBJ1-6,ASSPRPPGSYNSPLH
NA,TRBV7-2,TRBJ2-1,ASSSGRLAPYNEQF
NA,TRBV12-5,TRBJ2-1,ASGFQTGYNEQF
NA,TRBV11-2,TRBJ2-2,ASSLDPESGELF
NA,TRBV19,TRBJ2-5,ASSDRGSRPETQY
few,TRBV9,TRBJ2-7,ASSVGVSGSYEQY
NA,TRBV5-1,TRBJ1-2,ASNPTGEDYGYT